This T cell receptor beta chain was retrieved from a study of blood T cell repertoires in COVID-19 (dated by TCRdb to the early 2020s). A note on the overall study: Samples covering the acute and convalescent phases of COVID-19 were provided by collaborators in the United States, Italy and Spain. The material from the prospective study consisted of cDNA or gDNA derived from T cells, B-cell-depleted T cells, or PBMCs. Samples came from the ongoing ImmuneRACE study (first 160 participants) plus 1,254 subjects from 6 global collaborators. The repertoires were made available in a free public database intended to serve as a resource for research on the immune response to SARS-CoV-2. The dataset comprised deeply sampled blood TCRbeta repertoires from subjects exposed to, actively infected with, or recovered from COVID-19. Sample metadata almost always included a de-identified subject ID, COVID-19 status, age in years and sex. Where HLA class I and class II types were available, the types were taken from metadata supplied by the sample provider, not from assay-based typing. Study-wide findings and limitations: Clinical and demographic metadata were provided uncurated, with the amount varying by source and participant.

TCRbeta CDR3 regions were amplified from genomic DNA using the immunoSEQ Assay, a bias-controlled multiplex PCR. On the authors' methods: The number of nucleated cells in each sample was estimated from the amplification of reference gene primers within the assay. Sequence reads were collapsed and filtered to measure the absolute abundance of every unique TCRbeta CDR3 rearrangement. Productive Simpson clonality was computed per sample as the square root of Simpson's diversity index over productive rearrangements. The source is immuneACCESS, and TCRdb retained only in-frame sequences with V and J called. Part of the clones is not carried over; for the studies checked, unresolved V genes explain less than half of this, and the remainder is unexplained. That table gives V, J and clone size, and the DNA gave D and trimming. The sample table holds some 90,000 clones, of which roughly 86% were seen once. The biggest ten clones account for roughly 25% of the sample.

Whole blood was collected in K2EDTA tubes by collaborating institutions according to the institutions' own protocols. For TCRbeta analysis, collaborators shipped samples as frozen whole blood, isolated PBMCs, or DNA extracted from either of those sample types. This clone was seen repeatedly, ten times or more. Its antigen has not been determined. Per-base quality was not reported, and no clone a single base away is much larger than it. Relative to germline, V is missing 5 bases and J is missing 6 bases, with 6 bases of the junction outside any gene match. The CDR3 spans 14 residues, from the cysteine through the phenylalanine. Kept here is only the CDR3 DNA, which spans 42 bases and is read in frame from base 1. CDR1 is given as MNHNY and CDR2 as SVGAGI, both from the germline V gene (reference sequence).

This TCR was recovered from a human donor in a cohort sampled during active COVID-19. Rearrangement joined TRBV6-6 to TRBJ1-5; 8 nucleotides in the junction match TRBD1. The sequencing sample was made of peripheral blood. The CDR3 corresponds to CASSATGGSQPQHF. The DNA reads TGTGCCAGCAGTGCAACAGGGGGAAGTCAGCCCCAGCATTTT.